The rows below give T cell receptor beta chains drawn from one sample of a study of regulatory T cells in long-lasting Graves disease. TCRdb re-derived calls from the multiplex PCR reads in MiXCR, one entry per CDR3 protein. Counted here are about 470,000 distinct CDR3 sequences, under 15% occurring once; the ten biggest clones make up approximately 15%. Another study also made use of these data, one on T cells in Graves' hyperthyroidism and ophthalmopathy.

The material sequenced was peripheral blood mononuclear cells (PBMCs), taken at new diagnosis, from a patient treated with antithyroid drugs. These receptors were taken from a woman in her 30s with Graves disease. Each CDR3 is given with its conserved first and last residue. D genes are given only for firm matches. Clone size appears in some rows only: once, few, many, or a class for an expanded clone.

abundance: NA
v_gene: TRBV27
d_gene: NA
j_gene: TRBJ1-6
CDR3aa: CASRAAGDAWRSFNSPLHF
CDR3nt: TGTGCCAGCAGGGCGGCGGGGGACGCCTGGCGGTCTTTTAATTCACCCCTCCACTTT

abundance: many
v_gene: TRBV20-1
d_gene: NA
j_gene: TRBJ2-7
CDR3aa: CSARGPTYEQYF
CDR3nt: TGCAGTGCTAGAGGACCAACCTACGAGCAGTACTTC

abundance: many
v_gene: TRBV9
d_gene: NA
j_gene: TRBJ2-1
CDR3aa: CASSVGRSSYNEQFF
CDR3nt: TGTGCCAGCAGCGTTGGACGGAGCTCCTACAATGAGCAGTTCTTC

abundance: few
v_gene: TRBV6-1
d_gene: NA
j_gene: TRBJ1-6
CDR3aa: CASSTQDNSPLHF
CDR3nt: TGTGCCAGCAGCACCCAGGATAATTCACCCCTCCACTTT

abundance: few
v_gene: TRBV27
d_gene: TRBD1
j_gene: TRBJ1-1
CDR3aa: CASSSRTGVNTEAFF
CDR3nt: TGTGCCAGCAGTTCCCGGACAGGGGTGAACACTGAAGCTTTCTTT

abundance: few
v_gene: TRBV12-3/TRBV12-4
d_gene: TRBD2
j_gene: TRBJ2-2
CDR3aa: CASVRGFGGTGELFF
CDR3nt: TGTGCCAGTGTTCGGGGCTTCGGGGGGACCGGGGAGCTGTTTTTT

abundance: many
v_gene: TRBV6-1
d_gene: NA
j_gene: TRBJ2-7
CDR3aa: CASRGDEGRSEQYF
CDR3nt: TGTGCCAGCAGGGGTGACGAGGGGAGAAGTGAGCAGTACTTC

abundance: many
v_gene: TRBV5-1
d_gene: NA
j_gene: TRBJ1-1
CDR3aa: CASSYGTGNTEAFF
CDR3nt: TGTGCCAGCAGTTACGGTACAGGGAACACTGAAGCTTTCTTT

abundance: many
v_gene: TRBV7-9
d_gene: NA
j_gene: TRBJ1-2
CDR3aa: CASSQGTGYTF
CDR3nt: TGTGCCAGCAGCCAGGGTACTGGCTACACCTTC

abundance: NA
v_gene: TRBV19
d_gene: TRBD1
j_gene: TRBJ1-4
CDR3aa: CASSIDHGQGGKLFF
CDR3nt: TGTGCCAGTAGTATAGATCATGGACAGGGAGGAAAACTGTTTTTT

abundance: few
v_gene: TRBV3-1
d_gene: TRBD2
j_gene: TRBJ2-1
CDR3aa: CASSRDYTGQFF
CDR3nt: TGTGCCAGCAGCCGGGACTACACCGGGCAGTTCTTC

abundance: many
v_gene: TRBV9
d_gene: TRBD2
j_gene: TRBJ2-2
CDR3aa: CASSVVLAGNTGELFF
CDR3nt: TGTGCCAGCAGCGTAGTCCTAGCGGGAAACACCGGGGAGCTGTTTTTT

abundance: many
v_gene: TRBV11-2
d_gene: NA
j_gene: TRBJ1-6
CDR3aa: CASSLEAHSPLHF
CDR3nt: TGTGCCAGCAGCTTAGAGGCCCATTCACCCCTCCACTTT

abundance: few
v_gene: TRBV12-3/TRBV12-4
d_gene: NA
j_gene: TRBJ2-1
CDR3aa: CASSFLVGPGTIYEQFF
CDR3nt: TGTGCCAGCAGTTTCTTAGTAGGCCCCGGTACAATCTATGAGCAGTTCTTC

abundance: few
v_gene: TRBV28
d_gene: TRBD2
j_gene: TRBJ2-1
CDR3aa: CASRNGAGGPSYNEQFF
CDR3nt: TGTGCCAGCCGAAACGGGGCGGGAGGGCCGTCTTACAATGAGCAGTTCTTC

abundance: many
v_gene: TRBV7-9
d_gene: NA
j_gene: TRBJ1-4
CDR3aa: CASSLTSVNEKLFF
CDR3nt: TGTGCCAGCAGCCTAACATCGGTTAATGAAAAACTGTTTTTT

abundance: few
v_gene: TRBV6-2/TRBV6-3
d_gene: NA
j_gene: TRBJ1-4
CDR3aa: CASSEGKTEKLFF
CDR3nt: TGTGCCAGCAGTGAAGGGAAAACCGAAAAACTGTTTTTT

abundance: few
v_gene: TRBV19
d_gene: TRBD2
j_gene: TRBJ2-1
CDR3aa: CASSSGSWYNEQFF
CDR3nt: TGTGCCAGTAGTAGCGGGAGTTGGTACAATGAGCAGTTCTTC

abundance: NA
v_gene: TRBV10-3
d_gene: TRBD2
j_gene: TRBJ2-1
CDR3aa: CAIKKLAGGGESYNEQFF
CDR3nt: TGTGCCATCAAAAAACTAGCGGGAGGTGGGGAATCCTACAATGAGCAGTTCTTC

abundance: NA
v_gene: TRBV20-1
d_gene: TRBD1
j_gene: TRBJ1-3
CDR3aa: CSARQGRLRNTIYF
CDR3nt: TGCAGTGCCCGACAGGGGCGTCTGAGAAACACCATATATTTT

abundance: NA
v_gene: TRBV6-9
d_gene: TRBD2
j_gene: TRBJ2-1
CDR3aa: CASSYRTSGSSSREQFF
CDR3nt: TGTGCCAGCAGTTACCGGACTAGCGGGAGTAGTAGTCGTGAGCAGTTCTTC

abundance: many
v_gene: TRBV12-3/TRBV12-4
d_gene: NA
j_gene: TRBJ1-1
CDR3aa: CASSPRGRATEAFF
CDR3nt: TGTGCCAGCAGCCCCCGCGGGCGGGCCACTGAAGCTTTCTTT

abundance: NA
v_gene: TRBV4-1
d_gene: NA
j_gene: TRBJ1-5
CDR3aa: CASSQGTDGQPQHF
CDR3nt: TGCGCCAGCAGCCAAGGAACCGATGGCCAGCCCCAGCATTTT

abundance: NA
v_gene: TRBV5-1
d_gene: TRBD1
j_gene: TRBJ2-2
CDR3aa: CASSLQGTGPGELFF
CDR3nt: TGCGCCAGCAGCTTGCAAGGGACAGGGCCCGGGGAGCTGTTTTTT

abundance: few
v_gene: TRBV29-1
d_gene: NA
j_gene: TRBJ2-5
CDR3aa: CSLGQGSWETQYF
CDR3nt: TGCAGCTTGGGGCAGGGTAGTTGGGAGACCCAGTACTTC

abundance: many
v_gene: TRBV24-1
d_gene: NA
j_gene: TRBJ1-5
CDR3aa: CATSERGSQPQHF
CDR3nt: TGTGCCACCAGTGAGAGGGGGTCTCAGCCCCAGCATTTT

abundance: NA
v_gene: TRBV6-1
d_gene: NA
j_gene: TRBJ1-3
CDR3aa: CASTREGNTMYF
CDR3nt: TGTGCCAGCACAAGGGAGGGAAACACCATGTATTTT

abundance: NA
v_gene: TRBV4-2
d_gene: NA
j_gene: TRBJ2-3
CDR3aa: CASSQELGAWGTDTQYF
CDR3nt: TGTGCCAGCAGCCAAGAGCTGGGGGCGTGGGGCACAGATACGCAGTATTTT

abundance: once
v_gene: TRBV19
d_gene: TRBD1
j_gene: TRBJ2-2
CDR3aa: CASSKAGGLNTGELFF
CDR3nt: TGTGCCAGTTCAAAGGCAGGGGGCCTTAACACCGGGGAGCTGTTTTTT

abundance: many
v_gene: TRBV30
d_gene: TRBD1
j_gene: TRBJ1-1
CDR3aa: CAWQPWTGGNTEAFF
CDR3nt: TGTGCCTGGCAGCCCTGGACAGGGGGCAACACTGAAGCTTTCTTT

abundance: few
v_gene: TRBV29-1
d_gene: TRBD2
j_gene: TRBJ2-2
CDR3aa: CSVEGSSGANTGELFF
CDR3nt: TGCAGCGTTGAAGGGTCTAGCGGGGCGAACACCGGGGAGCTGTTTTTT

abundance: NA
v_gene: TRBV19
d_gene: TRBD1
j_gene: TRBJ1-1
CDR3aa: CASWDRGLTEAFF
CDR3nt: TGTGCCAGTTGGGACAGGGGGCTCACTGAAGCTTTCTTT

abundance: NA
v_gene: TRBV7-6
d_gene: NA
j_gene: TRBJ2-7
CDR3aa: CASSLNTYEQYF
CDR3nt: TGTGCCAGCAGCTTAAACACGTACGAGCAGTACTTC

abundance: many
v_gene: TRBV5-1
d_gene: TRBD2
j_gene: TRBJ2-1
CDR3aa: CASRGASKREGTREQFF
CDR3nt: TGCGCCAGCAGGGGCGCATCTAAGCGGGAGGGCACCCGGGAGCAGTTCTTC

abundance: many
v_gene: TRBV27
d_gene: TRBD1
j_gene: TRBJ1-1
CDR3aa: CASSLKPGGVKTEAFF
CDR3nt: TGTGCCAGCAGTTTGAAACCAGGGGGCGTAAAGACTGAAGCTTTCTTT

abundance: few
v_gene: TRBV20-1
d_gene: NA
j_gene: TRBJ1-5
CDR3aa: CSARDRRTVDFSNQPQHF
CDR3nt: TGCAGTGCTAGAGATAGGCGGACAGTAGACTTTAGCAATCAGCCCCAGCATTTT

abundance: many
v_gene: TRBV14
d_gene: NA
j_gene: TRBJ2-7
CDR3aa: CASSQPSSYEQYF
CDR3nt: TGTGCCAGCAGCCAACCAAGCTCCTACGAGCAGTACTTC

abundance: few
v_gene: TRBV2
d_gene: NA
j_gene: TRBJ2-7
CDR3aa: CAGRQSYEQYF
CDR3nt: TGTGCTGGCCGGCAATCCTACGAGCAGTACTTC

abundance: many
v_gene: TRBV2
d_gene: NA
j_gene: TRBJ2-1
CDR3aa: CASTPTDGNNEQFF
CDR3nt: TGTGCCAGCACTCCAACGGACGGAAACAATGAGCAGTTCTTC

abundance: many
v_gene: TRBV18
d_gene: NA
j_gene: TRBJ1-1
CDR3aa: CASSPETVAEAFF
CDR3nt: TGTGCCAGCTCACCGGAAACCGTCGCTGAAGCTTTCTTT

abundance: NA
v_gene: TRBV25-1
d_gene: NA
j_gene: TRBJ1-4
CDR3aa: CASSWASVTTNEKLFF
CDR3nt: TGTGCCAGCAGTTGGGCTTCGGTCACAACTAATGAAAAACTGTTTTTT

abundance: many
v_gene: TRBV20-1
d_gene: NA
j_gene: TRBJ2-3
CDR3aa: CSARTSSGFGTDTQYF
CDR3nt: TGCAGTGCCCGCACCTCAAGCGGGTTCGGCACAGATACGCAGTATTTT

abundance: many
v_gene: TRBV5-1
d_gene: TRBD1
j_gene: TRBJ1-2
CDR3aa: CASSGTGGTYGYTF
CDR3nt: TGCGCCAGCAGCGGGACAGGGGGCACCTATGGCTACACCTTC

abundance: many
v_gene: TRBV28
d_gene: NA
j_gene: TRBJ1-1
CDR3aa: CASMMGVNTEAFF
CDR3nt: TGTGCCAGCATGATGGGGGTCAACACTGAAGCTTTCTTT

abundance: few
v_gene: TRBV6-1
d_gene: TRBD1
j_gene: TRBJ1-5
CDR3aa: CASTAGTGGYQPQHF
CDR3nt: TGTGCCAGCACCGCTGGGACAGGGGGTTATCAGCCCCAGCATTTT

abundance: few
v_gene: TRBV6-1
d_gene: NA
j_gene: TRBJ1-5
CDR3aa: CASSQDRGVQPQHF
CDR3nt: TGTGCCAGCAGCCAGGACAGAGGGGTTCAGCCCCAGCATTTT

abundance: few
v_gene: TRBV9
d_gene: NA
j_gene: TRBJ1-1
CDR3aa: CASSVAGRAEAFF
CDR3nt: TGTGCCAGCAGCGTAGCAGGCCGGGCTGAAGCTTTCTTT

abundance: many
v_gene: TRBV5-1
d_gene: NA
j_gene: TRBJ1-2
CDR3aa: CASSTGTNYGYTF
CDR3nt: TGCGCCAGCTCCACAGGGACTAACTATGGCTACACCTTC

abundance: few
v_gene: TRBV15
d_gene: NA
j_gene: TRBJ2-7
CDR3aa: CATSRDLAGAGEQYF
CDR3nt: TGTGCCACCAGCAGAGATCTGGCAGGGGCGGGGGAGCAGTACTTC

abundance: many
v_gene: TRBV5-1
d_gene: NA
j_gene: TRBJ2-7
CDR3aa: CASSLRNSRHEQYF
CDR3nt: TGCGCCAGCAGCCTCAGGAACAGTCGACACGAGCAGTACTTC